The clone carrying this T cell receptor beta chain appeared a few times. TCRdb ran MiXCR on the RT-PCR reads and lists one entry per CDR3 protein. The top ten hold 3% to 4.5% of the sample, which has more than 550,000 distinct CDR3 sequences, 13% to 15% seen once. CDR1 DFQATT and CDR2 SNEGSKA come from the germline V gene (reference sequence). The CDR3 runs 14 residues. Source material: memory CD4+ T cells from blood. J is TRBJ2-7 and V is TRBV20-1; 7 positions agree with TRBD1. This clonotype originated in a female donor in good health, serving as a healthy control. CDR3 residues: CSPKARQGFYEQYF. The CDR3 coding sequence is TGCAGCCCCAAGGCCAGACAGGGATTTTACGAGCAGTACTTC.